This T cell receptor beta chain comes out of a study of cytomegalovirus exposure and HLA in healthy donors. A remark on this clone: Its antigen is not identified.

A multiplex PCR was run with 60 Vbeta primers and 13 Jbeta primers. The assay was immunoSEQ multiplex PCR, and TCRdb's table has in-frame clones only and misses some. The data hold approximately 100,000 clones, with over 70% observed a single time. Germline CDR1 is MNHNS and CDR2 is SASEGT. The length of the CDR3 is 11 residues. V lost 7 bases and J 12 bases, leaving 13 bases between the germline ends. Points from the study as a whole: A link between a missense DCLRE1C variant and TCR beta V- and J-gene trimming emerged from a later analysis. Cytomegalovirus status was reportedly diagnosed by the classifier with high specificity and sensitivity.

The sequenced sample consisted of PBMCs. The source is a man over 45 in good health and CMV-seropositive. The chain carries TRBV6-1 and TRBJ2-1; D may be TRBD1 (6 bases). The CDR3 reads CASNRDIGQFF. CDR3 bases: TGTGCCAGCAACCGGGACATCGGGCAGTTCTTC.